A single TCR beta chain is shown here with its context. Its antigen is not known. The source of the sample is a study of blood T cells in healthy people across ages. Caucasian, healthy and from Russia, the donors were aged between roughly 6 and 95. Every sample gave at least 5 micrograms of total RNA when it was extracted. The use of a sample-barcoded 5' primer and a J-beta primer mix characterized a second PCR of 7 to 11 cycles. All cDNA molecules were each tagged by a template-switch adaptor with 12 random nucleotides. TCRdb re-called the 5' RACE reads through MiXCR, storing one row per CDR3 protein. The sample holds 1,800,000 or so distinct CDR3 sequences, about two fifths seen once. General observations from the study: Diversity figures derived from one million T cells were judged to underestimate the true value.

The length of the CDR3 is 16 residues. Trimming took 3 bases from V and 3 from J; bases not matched to a gene: 11. The germline gives CDR1 LGHDT, CDR2 YNNKEL (reference sequence). The chain is built from TRBV3-1 and TRBJ2-7, with 7 bases lining up with TRBD1. Source material: blood. This receptor was taken from a human donor in good health. For the CDR3, the DNA is TGTGCCAGCAGCCACGACAGGGTAAAGTATGGCTACGAGCAGTACTTC. As protein: CASSHDRVKYGYEQYF.